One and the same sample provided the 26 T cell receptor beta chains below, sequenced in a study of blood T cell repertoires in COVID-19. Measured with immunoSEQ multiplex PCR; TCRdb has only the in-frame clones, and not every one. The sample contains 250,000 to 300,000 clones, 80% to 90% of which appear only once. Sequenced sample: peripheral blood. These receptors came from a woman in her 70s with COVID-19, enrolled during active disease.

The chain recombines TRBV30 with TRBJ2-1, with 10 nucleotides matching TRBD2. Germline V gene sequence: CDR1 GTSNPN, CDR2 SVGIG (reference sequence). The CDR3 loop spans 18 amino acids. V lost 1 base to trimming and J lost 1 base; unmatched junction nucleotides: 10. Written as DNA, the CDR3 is TGTGCCTGGAGTGGGGTGGTTAGCGGGAGGTCGTCCTACAATGAGCAGTTCTTC. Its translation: CAWSGVVSGRSSYNEQFF.

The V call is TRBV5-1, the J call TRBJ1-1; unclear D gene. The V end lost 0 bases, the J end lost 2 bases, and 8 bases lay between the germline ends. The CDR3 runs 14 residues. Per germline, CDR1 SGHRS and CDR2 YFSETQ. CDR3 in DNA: TGCGCCAGCAGCTTGGCTCAGGTAAACACTGAAGCTTTCTTT. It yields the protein CASSLAQVNTEAFF.

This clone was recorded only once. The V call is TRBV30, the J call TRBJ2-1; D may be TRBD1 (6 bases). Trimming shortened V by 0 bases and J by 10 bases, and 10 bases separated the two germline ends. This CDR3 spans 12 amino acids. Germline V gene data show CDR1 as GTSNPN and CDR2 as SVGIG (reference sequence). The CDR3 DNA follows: TGTGCCTGGAGTGTGGGGGCCACAGAGCAGTTCTTC. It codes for CAWSVGATEQFF.

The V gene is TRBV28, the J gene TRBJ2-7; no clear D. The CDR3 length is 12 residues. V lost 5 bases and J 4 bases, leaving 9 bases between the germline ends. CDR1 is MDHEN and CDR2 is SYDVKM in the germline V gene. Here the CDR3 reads CASSPSRYEQYF. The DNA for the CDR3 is TGTGCCAGCAGTCCCTCCCGGTACGAGCAGTACTTC. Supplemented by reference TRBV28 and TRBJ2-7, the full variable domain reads DVKVTQSSRYLVKRTGEKVFLECVQDMDHENMFWYRQDPGLGLRLIYFSYDVKMKEKGDIPEGYSVSREKKERFSLILESASTNQTSMYLCASSPSRYEQYFGPGTRLTVT.

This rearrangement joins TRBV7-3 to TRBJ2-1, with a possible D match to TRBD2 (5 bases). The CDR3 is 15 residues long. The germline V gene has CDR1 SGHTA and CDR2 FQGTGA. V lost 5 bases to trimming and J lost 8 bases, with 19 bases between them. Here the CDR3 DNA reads TGTGCCAGCAGCCCGACTAATCTACCCCATTATGAGCAGTTCTTC. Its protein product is CASSPTNLPHYEQFF.

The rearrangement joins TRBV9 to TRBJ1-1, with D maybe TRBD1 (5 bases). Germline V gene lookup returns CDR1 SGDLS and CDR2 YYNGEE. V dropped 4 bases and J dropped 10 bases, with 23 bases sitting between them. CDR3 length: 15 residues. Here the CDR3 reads CASSKIELGPWGAFF. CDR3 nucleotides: TGTGCCAGCAGCAAGATTGAATTGGGGCCCTGGGGAGCTTTCTTT.

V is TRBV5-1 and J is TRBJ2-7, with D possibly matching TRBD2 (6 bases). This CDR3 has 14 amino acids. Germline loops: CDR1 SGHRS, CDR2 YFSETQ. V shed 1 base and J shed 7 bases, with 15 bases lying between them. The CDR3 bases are TGCGCCAGCAGCTTGAGAAACGGGAGAGGTGAGCAGTACTTC. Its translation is CASSLRNGRGEQYF.

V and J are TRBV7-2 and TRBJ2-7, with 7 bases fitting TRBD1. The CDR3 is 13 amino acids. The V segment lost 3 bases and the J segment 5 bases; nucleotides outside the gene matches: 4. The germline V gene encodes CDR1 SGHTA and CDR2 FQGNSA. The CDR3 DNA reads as TGTGCCAGCAGCTTGCCACAGGGGCACGAGCAGTACTTC. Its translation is CASSLPQGHEQYF.

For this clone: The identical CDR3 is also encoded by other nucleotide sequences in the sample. The CDR3 DNA follows: TGTGCCAGTAGTATGGGTGCGGGAGGCACAGATACGCAGTATTTT. Translated: CASSMGAGGTDTQYF. This rearrangement joins TRBV19 to TRBJ2-3, with 7 bases fitting TRBD2. CDR1 and CDR2 from the germline V gene are LNHDA and SQIVND (reference sequence). V shed 3 bases and J 1 base; nucleotides not matched to a gene: 4. The CDR3 length is 15 residues.

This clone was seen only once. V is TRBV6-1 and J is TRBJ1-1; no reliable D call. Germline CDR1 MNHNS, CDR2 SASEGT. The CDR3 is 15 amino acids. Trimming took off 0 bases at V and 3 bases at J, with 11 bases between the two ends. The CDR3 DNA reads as TGTGCCAGCAGTGAAGCGCGGTTTTTTTACACTGAAGCTTTCTTT. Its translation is CASSEARFFYTEAFF.

The CDR3 bases are TGTGCCAGCAGCTTGGGAAACAGTAATGAAAAACTGTTTTTT. This encodes CASSLGNSNEKLFF. The chain couples TRBV5-4 to TRBJ1-4; unclear D gene. Germline lookup yields CDR1 SGHNT and CDR2 YYREEE (reference sequence). Trimming removed 0 bases from V and 4 bases from J, with 7 bases in between. This CDR3 is 14 amino acids long.

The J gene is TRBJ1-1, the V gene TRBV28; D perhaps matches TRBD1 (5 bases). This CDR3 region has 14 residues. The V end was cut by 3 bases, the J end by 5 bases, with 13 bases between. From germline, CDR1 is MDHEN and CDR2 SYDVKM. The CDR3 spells CASSLGDWGTEAFF. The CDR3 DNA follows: TGTGCCAGCAGTTTGGGGGACTGGGGAACTGAAGCTTTCTTT. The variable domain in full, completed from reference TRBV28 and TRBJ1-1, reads DVKVTQSSRYLVKRTGEKVFLECVQDMDHENMFWYRQDPGLGLRLIYFSYDVKMKEKGDIPEGYSVSREKKERFSLILESASTNQTSMYLCASSLGDWGTEAFFGQGTRLTVV.

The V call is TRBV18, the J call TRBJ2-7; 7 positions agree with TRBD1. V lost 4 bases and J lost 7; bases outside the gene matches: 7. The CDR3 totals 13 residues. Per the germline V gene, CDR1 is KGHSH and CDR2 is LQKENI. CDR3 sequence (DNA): TGTGCCAGCTCACGTGGACAGGTTGAGGAGCAGTACTTC. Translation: CASSRGQVEEQYF.

The CDR3 sequence is CASGTGAEETQYF. CDR3 DNA sequence: TGCGCCAGCGGAACAGGGGCGGAGGAGACCCAGTACTTC. The chain joins TRBV5-1 to TRBJ2-5, with 7 bases identical to TRBD1. Germline loops: CDR1 SGHRS, CDR2 YFSETQ. The V gene end was trimmed by 7 bases and the J gene end by 5 bases; junction bases not matched to a gene: 8. This CDR3 has 13 amino acids.

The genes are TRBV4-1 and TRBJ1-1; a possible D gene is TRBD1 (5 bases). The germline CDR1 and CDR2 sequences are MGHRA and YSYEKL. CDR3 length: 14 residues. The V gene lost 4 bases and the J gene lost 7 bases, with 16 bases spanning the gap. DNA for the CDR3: TGCGCCAGCAGCCGGGGGACGACTAGAATTGAAGCTTTCTTT. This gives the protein CASSRGTTRIEAFF.

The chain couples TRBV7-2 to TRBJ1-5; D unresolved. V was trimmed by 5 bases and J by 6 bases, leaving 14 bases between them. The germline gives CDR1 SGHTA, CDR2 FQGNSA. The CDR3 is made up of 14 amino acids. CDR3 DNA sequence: TGTGCCAGCAGCCTTCCGGGAGGAGTTCAGCCCCAGCATTTT. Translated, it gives CASSLPGGVQPQHF. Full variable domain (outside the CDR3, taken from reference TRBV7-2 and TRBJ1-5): GAGVSQSPSNKVTEKGKDVELRCDPISGHTALYWYRQSLGQGLEFLIYFQGNSAPDKSGLPSDRFSAERTGGSVSTLTIQRTQQEDSAVYLCASSLPGGVQPQHFGDGTRLSIL.

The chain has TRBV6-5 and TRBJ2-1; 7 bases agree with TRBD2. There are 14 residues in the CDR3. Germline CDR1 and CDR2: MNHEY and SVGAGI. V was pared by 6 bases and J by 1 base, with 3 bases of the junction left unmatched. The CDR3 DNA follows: TGTGCCAGCAGGCTAGCGGATTCCTACAATGAGCAGTTCTTC. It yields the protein CASRLADSYNEQFF.

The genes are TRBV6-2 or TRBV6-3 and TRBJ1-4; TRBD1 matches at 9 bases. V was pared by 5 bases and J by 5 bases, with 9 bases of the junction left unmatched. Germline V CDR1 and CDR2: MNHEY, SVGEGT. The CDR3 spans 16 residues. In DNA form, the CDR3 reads TGTGCCAGCAGTCAGACCGGGACAGGGTCGAATGAAAAACTGTTTTTT. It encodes CASSQTGTGSNEKLFF.

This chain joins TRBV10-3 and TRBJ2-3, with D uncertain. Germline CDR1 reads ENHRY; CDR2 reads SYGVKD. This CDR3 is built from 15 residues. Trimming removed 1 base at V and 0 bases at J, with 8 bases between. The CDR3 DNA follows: TGTGCCATCAGTGAGTATGTGAGTAGCACAGATACGCAGTATTTT. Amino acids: CAISEYVSSTDTQYF.

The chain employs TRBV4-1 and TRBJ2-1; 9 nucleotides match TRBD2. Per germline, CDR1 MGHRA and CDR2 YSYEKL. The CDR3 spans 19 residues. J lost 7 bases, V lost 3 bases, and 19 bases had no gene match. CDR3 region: CASSQLRMGISGSLNEQFF. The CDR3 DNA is TGCGCCAGCAGCCAGTTAAGGATGGGGATTAGCGGGAGTTTGAATGAGCAGTTCTTC.

The CDR3 coding sequence is TGTGCCAGCAGCATCGACAGGGAGCGCCACTACGAGCAGTACTTC. This gives the protein CASSIDRERHYEQYF. This sequence joins TRBV11-3 and TRBJ2-7; 7 nucleotides line up with TRBD1. The CDR3 runs 15 residues. Germline V gene sequence: CDR1 SGHNT, CDR2 YENEEA. V lost 5 bases to trimming and J lost 3 bases; unmatched junction nucleotides: 10.

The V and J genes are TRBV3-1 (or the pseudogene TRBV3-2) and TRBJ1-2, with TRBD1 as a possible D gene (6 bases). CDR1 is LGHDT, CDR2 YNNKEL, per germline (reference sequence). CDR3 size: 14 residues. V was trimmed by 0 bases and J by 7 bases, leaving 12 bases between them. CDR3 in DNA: TGTGCCAGCAGCCAAGATGCGGGGGCCCGTGGCTACACCTTC. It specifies CASSQDAGARGYTF.

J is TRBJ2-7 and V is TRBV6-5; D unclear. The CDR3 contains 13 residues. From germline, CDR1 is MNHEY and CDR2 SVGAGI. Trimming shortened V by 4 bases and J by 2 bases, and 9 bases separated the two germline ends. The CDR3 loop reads CASSSPVTYEQYF. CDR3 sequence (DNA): TGTGCCAGCAGTTCACCGGTGACCTACGAGCAGTACTTC.

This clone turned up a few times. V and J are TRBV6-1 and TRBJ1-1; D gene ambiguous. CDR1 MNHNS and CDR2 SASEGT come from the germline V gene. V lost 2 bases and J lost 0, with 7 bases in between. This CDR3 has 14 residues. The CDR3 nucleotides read TGTGCCAGCAGTGAACTGTACATGAACACTGAAGCTTTCTTT. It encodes CASSELYMNTEAFF.

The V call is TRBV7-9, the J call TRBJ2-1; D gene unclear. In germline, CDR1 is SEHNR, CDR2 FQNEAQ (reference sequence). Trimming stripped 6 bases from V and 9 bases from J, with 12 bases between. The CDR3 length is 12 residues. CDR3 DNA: TGTGCCAGCAGTCCTGAGATCGGTGAGCAGTTCTTC. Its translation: CASSPEIGEQFF.

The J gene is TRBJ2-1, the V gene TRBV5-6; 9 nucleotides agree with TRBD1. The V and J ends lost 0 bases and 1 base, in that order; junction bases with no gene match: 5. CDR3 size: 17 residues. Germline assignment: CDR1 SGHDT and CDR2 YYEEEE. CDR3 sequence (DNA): TGTGCCAGCAGCTTGGTGGGCGGGACAGGGTCCTACAATGAGCAGTTCTTC. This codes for CASSLVGGTGSYNEQFF.